This TCR beta chain emerged from a study of blood T cell repertoires in COVID-19. Assay: immunoSEQ multiplex PCR; the TCRdb copy retains only in-frame clones and omits some. In the table there are 150,000 to 200,000 clones, about 89% of which are singletons. CDR1 is SGHRS, CDR2 YFSETQ, per germline. The junction had 2 bases not matched to a gene; V was cut back by 1 base and J by 3 bases. The length of the CDR3 is 15 residues. The sequenced material came from peripheral blood. The chain uses TRBV5-1 and TRBJ2-3; 10 bases match TRBD2. This clonotype was obtained from a man in his 70s with acute or convalescent COVID-19. The CDR3 DNA follows: TGCGCCAGCAGCTTGCCAGCGGGGGGGACAGATACGCAGTATTTT. Protein: CASSLPAGGTDTQYF. The full variable domain, rest sourced from reference TRBV5-1 and TRBJ2-3, is KAGVTQTPRYLIKTRGQQVTLSCSPISGHRSVSWYQQTPGQGLQFLFEYFSETQRNKGNFPGRFSGRQFSNSRSEMNVSTLELGDSALYLCASSLPAGGTDTQYFGPGTRLTVL.